Each of the 22 T cell receptor beta chains below was sequenced from the same sample in a study of Ad26.COV2.S vaccination and SARS-CoV-2 variants. The method was immunoSEQ multiplex PCR; TCRdb's version includes in-frame clones alone and lacks a portion of them. The sample gives 300,000 to 350,000 clones, around 90% of which show up once; roughly 6% is in the top ten. This sample's treatment: around 19 received Ad26.COV2.S at low or high dose, single or two shots; several received placebo; per-sample allocation not given. Each sample was drawn 63 days after the first injection (of vaccine or placebo). The starting material was peripheral blood, obtained in a trial of Ad26.COV2.S vaccine versus placebo. The receptor set was obtained from a person aged 18-65 years who received the Ad26.COV2.S COVID-19 vaccine or a placebo.

The J gene is TRBJ2-7, the V gene TRBV5-1; D not resolved. The V end lost 3 bases, the J end lost 3 bases, and 10 bases lay between the germline ends. CDR1 is SGHRS, CDR2 YFSETQ, per germline. The CDR3 totals 13 residues. The CDR3 loop reads CASSYESLYEQYF. CDR3 nucleotide sequence: TGCGCCAGCAGCTACGAAAGCCTCTACGAGCAGTACTTC.

The chain carries TRBV9 and TRBJ2-1; D perhaps matches TRBD2 (6 bases). V was cut by 2 bases and J by 9 bases, with 18 bases left in between. This CDR3 spans 15 amino acids. The germline V gene encodes CDR1 SGDLS and CDR2 YYNGEE. The CDR3 sequence is CASSVRDSLAGEQFF. For the CDR3, the DNA is TGTGCCAGCAGCGTCCGGGACTCCCTCGCCGGTGAGCAGTTCTTC.

The CDR3 reads CASSHQLGTSGYNEQFF. In nucleotides, the CDR3 is TGTGCCAGCAGCCATCAACTCGGGACTAGCGGATACAATGAGCAGTTCTTC. The chain joins TRBV5-4 to TRBJ2-1; 11 positions match TRBD2. After removal of 4 bases from V and 4 bases from J, the junction contained 10 bases not matched to a gene. This CDR3 has 17 amino acids. Germline-derived CDR1 and CDR2 are SGHNT and YYREEE (reference sequence).

This clone showed up just a few times. This CDR3 is also generated by other DNA sequences in the sample. The chain uses TRBV11-2 and TRBJ2-5; TRBD2 might be the D (6 bases). This CDR3 region has 14 residues. Germline V lookup: CDR1 SGHAT, CDR2 FQNNGV. The germline V and J ends were trimmed by 1 base and 5 bases, with 11 bases remaining between them. The chain's CDR3 is CASSLGRGWETQYF. The DNA of the CDR3 is TGTGCCAGCAGCTTAGGGCGGGGATGGGAGACCCAGTACTTC.

CDR3 sequence reads: CASSTGTGIPTDTQYF. In DNA form, the CDR3 reads TGCGCCAGCAGCACCGGGACAGGGATACCGACAGATACGCAGTATTTT. V usage is TRBV5-1 and J usage is TRBJ2-3; TRBD1 matches 9 bases. After removal of 4 bases from V and 3 bases from J, the junction contained 9 bases not matched to a gene. CDR1 and CDR2 from the germline V gene are SGHRS and YFSETQ. This CDR3 contains 16 residues.

DNA for the CDR3: TGTGCCAGCAGCGAGGGGCCGAACACTGAAGCTTTCTTT. Translating it yields CASSEGPNTEAFF. The chain recombines TRBV28 with TRBJ1-1, with a possible D match to TRBD1 (5 bases). There are 13 residues in the CDR3. Between the trimmed V and J ends, which lost 6 bases and 1 base, there was a span of 9 bases. CDR1 and CDR2 from the germline V gene are MDHEN and SYDVKM.

The chain links TRBV7-2 to TRBJ1-1; the D gene is possibly TRBD1 (5 bases). Trimming took 1 base from V and 0 from J, leaving 6 bases between them. Germline V gives CDR1 SGHTA, CDR2 FQGNSA. This CDR3 spans 14 amino acids. The CDR3 region is CASSLVRVNTEAFF. The DNA of the CDR3 is TGTGCCAGCAGCTTAGTCAGGGTGAACACTGAAGCTTTCTTT.

This clone was seen only once. The chain has TRBV19 and TRBJ1-4; D is ambiguous. The germline gives CDR1 LNHDA, CDR2 SQIVND (reference sequence). Trimming shortened V by 7 bases and J by 4 bases, and 16 bases separated the two germline ends. This CDR3 is built from 15 residues. CDR3 bases: TGTGCCAGTACCTCATTGGGCGGTGGTAATGAAAAACTGTTTTTT. Translation: CASTSLGGGNEKLFF.

This rearrangement joins TRBV18 to TRBJ2-2; weak D call: TRBD2 (6 bases). Germline V gene sequence: CDR1 KGHSH, CDR2 LQKENI. Trimming shortened V by 8 bases and J by 4 bases, and 14 bases separated the two germline ends. The CDR3 covers 14 residues. CDR3: CASLGGSGTGELFF. The CDR3 DNA sequence: TGTGCCAGCCTTGGGGGGAGCGGCACCGGGGAGCTGTTTTTT.

The table lists this clone with a count of one. V and J are TRBV5-1 and TRBJ2-2, with D possibly TRBD2 on 5 matching bases. The CDR3 is 13 residues long. Germline lookup yields CDR1 SGHRS and CDR2 YFSETQ. V lost 4 bases and J 3 bases, leaving 7 bases between the germline ends. Written as DNA, the CDR3 is TGCGCCAGCAGCGAGGGAGACACCGGGGAGCTGTTTTTT. Translation: CASSEGDTGELFF.

This rearrangement joins TRBV9 to TRBJ1-4; D uncertain. The CDR3 contains 13 residues. The germline CDR1 and CDR2 sequences are SGDLS and YYNGEE. V was trimmed by 4 bases and J by 8 bases, leaving 12 bases between them. In nucleotides, the CDR3 is TGTGCCAGCAGCCAAGGAACGGGGGAAAAACTGTTTTTT. Protein product: CASSQGTGEKLFF.

The chain recombines TRBV4-1 with TRBJ2-6, with D perhaps matching TRBD2 (6 bases). The CDR3 covers 17 residues. The germline CDR1 and CDR2 sequences are MGHRA and YSYEKL. V was trimmed by 5 bases and J by 0 bases, leaving 14 bases between them. The CDR3: CASSVPGVHSGANVLTF. The CDR3 DNA sequence: TGCGCCAGCAGCGTCCCGGGGGTTCACTCTGGGGCCAACGTCCTGACTTTC.

The V and J genes are TRBV10-1 and TRBJ2-1; the D gene is possibly TRBD2 (5 bases). Germline V gives CDR1 WNHNN, CDR2 SYGVQD (reference sequence). V lost 6 bases, J lost 12 bases, and 18 bases lay in between. The CDR3 is 13 residues long. The CDR3 nucleotides read TGCGCCAGCAGCCCGGATCCTACCGGAGGGCAGTTCTTC. It codes for CASSPDPTGGQFF.

This clone was seen once. Relative to the germline gene, one junction end is altered; a read error may explain this. The chain joins TRBV27 to TRBJ1-1; 8 bases match TRBD1. This CDR3 has 16 amino acids. Germline CDR1 reads MNHEY; CDR2 reads SMNVEV (reference sequence). In DNA, the CDR3 is TGTGCCAGCAGCTCCACCCGACAGGGGTTGAAAACTGAAGCTTTCTTT. It yields the protein CASSSTRQGLKTEAFF.

The chain is built from TRBV19 and TRBJ1-4, with a tentative D call TRBD1 (5 bases). The CDR3 sequence is 15 residues long. The germline CDR1 and CDR2 sequences are LNHDA and SQIVND (reference sequence). With 6 bases removed from V and 7 bases from J, the gap between germline ends came to 18 bases. The CDR3 DNA sequence: TGTGCCAGTAGCCCCTCGGGGGTTTTGGGTGAAAAACTGTTTTTT. Protein: CASSPSGVLGEKLFF.

The rearrangement uses TRBV7-8 and TRBJ1-5; D gene ambiguous. Germline values: CDR1 SGHVS, CDR2 FQNEAQ. V was trimmed by 5 bases and J by 7 bases, leaving 12 bases between them. CDR3 length: 13 amino acids. The CDR3 is CASSPQEGQPQHF. CDR3 DNA sequence: TGTGCCAGCAGCCCCCAAGAGGGACAGCCCCAGCATTTT.

This clone was picked up one time. The rearrangement uses TRBV7-9 and TRBJ2-3, with D possibly matching TRBD2 (5 bases). Germline V gene lookup returns CDR1 SEHNR and CDR2 FQNEAQ (reference sequence). CDR3 size: 15 residues. Trimming pared 2 bases from V and 5 bases from J, leaving 14 bases between. CDR3 DNA sequence: TGTGCCAGCAGCTTAAGCGGTTCCCTGGGAGATACGCAGTATTTT. It yields the protein CASSLSGSLGDTQYF.

For the CDR3, the DNA is TGTGCCAGCACCATCGGGGGAAATCAGCCCCAGCATTTT. This codes for CASTIGGNQPQHF. J is TRBJ1-5 and V is TRBV7-2; TRBD1 is a possible D gene (5 bases). This CDR3 is 13 amino acids long. Germline lookup yields CDR1 SGHTA and CDR2 FQGNSA. V lost 7 bases and J 4 bases, leaving 11 bases between the germline ends.

The chain links TRBV5-4 to TRBJ2-3, with D uncertain. CDR3 length: 14 residues. V was cut by 7 bases and J by 1 base, with 13 bases left in between. Germline V gene lookup returns CDR1 SGHNT and CDR2 YYREEE (reference sequence). CDR3 nucleotides: TGTGCCAGCGCACTGGGGTCGGGCACAGATACGCAGTATTTT. Amino acids: CASALGSGTDTQYF.

This clone was counted many times. The chain joins TRBV7-6 to TRBJ2-2, with 9 bases aligning to TRBD1. Germline trimming cut 0 bases from V and 4 bases from J; bases unmatched to any gene: 3. Germline V CDR1 and CDR2: SGHVS, FNYEAQ. The CDR3 has 16 amino acids. Here the CDR3 DNA reads TGTGCCAGCAGCTTAGCATCGGGACAGGGCACCGGGGAGCTGTTTTTT. This sequence encodes CASSLASGQGTGELFF.

About this clone itself: Other DNA sequences in this specimen translate into the identical CDR3. The chain couples TRBV30 to TRBJ1-1, with unresolved D. Germline-derived CDR1 and CDR2 are GTSNPN and SVGIG (reference sequence). The CDR3 length is 13 residues. V was pared by 2 bases and J by 2 bases, with 9 bases between. The CDR3 DNA reads as TGTGCCTGGAGTTTAGGAGTTAACACTGAAGCTTTCTTT. This codes for CAWSLGVNTEAFF.

The V gene is TRBV5-1, the J gene TRBJ2-1; D remains ambiguous. Germline V lookup: CDR1 SGHRS, CDR2 YFSETQ. This CDR3 contains 13 residues. The V gene lost 0 bases and the J gene lost 6 bases, with 7 bases spanning the gap. The CDR3 bases are TGCGCCAGCAGCTTGGCCCAGTTCAATGAGCAGTTCTTC. It translates to CASSLAQFNEQFF.